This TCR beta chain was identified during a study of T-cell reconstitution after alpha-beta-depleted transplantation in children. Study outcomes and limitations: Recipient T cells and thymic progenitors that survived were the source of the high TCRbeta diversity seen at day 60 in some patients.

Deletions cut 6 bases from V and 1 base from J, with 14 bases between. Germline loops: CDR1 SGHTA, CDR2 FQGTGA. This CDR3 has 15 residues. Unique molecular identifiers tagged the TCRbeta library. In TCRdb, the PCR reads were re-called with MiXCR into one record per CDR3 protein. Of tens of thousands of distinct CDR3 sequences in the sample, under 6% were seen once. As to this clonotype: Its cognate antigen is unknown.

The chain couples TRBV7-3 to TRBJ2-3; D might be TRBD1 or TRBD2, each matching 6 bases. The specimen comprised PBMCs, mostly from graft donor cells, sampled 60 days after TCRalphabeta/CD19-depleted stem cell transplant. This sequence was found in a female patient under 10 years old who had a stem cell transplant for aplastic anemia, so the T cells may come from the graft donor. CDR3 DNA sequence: TGTGCCAGCAGTTACCTGGGGGGCGGCACAGATACGCAGTATTTT. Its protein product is CASSYLGGGTDTQYF.